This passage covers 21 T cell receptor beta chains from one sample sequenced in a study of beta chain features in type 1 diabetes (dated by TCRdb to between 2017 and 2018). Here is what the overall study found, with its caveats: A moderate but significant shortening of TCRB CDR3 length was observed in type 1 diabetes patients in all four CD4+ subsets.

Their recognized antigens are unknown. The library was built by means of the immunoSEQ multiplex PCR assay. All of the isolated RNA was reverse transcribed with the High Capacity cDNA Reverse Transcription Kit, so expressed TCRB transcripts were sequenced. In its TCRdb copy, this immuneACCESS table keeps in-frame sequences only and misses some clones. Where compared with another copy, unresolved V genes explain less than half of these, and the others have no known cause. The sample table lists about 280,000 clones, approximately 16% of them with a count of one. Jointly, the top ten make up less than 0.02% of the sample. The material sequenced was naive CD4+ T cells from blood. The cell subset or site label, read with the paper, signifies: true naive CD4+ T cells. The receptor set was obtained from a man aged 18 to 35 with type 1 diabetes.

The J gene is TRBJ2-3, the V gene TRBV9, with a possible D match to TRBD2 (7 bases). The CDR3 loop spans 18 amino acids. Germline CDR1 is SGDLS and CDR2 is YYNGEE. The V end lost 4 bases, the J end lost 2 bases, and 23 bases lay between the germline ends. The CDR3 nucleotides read TGTGCCAGCAGCAAATACCCCCGGAGGGGGGGCCTCACAGATACGCAGTATTTT. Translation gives CASSKYPRRGGLTDTQYF.

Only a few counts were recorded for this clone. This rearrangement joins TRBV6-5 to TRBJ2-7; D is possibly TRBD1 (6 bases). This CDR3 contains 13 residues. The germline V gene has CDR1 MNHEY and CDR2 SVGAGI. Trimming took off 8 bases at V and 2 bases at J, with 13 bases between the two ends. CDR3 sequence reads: CASGRDMTYEQYF. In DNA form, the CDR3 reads TGTGCCAGCGGACGGGACATGACCTACGAGCAGTACTTC.

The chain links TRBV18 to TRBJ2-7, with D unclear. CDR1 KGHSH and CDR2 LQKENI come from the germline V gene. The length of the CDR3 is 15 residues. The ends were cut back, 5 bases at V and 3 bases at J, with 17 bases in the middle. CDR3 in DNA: TGTGCCAGCTCAATTGGTGATCCCAGCGTCTACGAGCAGTACTTC. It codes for CASSIGDPSVYEQYF.

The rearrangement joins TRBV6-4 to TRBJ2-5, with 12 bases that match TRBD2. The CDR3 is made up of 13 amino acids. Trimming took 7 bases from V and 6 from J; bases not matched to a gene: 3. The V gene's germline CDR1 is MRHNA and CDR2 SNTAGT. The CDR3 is CASITSGRKTQYF. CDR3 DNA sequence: TGTGCCAGCATAACTAGCGGGAGGAAGACCCAGTACTTC.

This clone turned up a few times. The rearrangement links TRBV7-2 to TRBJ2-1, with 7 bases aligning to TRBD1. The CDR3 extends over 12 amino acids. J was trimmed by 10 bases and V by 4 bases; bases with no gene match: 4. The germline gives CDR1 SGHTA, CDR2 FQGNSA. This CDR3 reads CASSSRTGEQFF. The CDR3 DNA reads TGTGCCAGCAGCTCCAGGACAGGAGAGCAGTTCTTC.

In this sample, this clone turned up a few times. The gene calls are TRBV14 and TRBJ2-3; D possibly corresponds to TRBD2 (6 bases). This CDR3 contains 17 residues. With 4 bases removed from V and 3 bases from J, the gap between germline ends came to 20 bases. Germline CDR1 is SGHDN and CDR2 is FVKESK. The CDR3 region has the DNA TGTGCCAGCAGCCTCCGCGGGGAGGCATCAATGACAGATACGCAGTATTTT. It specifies CASSLRGEASMTDTQYF.

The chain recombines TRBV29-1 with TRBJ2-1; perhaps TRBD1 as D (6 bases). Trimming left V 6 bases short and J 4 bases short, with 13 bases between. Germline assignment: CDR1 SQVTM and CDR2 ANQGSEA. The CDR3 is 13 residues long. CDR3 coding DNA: TGCAGCGTCAGGGGAAGAAATTACAATGAGCAGTTCTTC. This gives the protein CSVRGRNYNEQFF.

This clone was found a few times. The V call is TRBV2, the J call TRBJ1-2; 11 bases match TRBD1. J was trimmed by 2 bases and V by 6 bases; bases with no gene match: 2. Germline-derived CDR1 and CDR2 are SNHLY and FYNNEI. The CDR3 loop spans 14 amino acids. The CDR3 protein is CASRGTGGNYGYTF. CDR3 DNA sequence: TGTGCCAGCAGGGGGACAGGGGGGAACTATGGCTACACCTTC.

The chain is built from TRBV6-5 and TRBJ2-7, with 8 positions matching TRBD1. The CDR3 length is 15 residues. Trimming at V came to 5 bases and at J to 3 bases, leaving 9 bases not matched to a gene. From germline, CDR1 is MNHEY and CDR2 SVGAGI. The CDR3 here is CASSRTGQADYEQYF. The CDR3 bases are TGTGCCAGCAGTCGAACGGGACAGGCGGACTACGAGCAGTACTTC.

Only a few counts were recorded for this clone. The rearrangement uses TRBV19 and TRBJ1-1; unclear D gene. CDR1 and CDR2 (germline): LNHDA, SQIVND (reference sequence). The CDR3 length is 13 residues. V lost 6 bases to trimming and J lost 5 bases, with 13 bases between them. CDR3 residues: CASSLLSGTEAFF. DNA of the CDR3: TGTGCCAGTAGCTTACTTTCCGGGACTGAAGCTTTCTTT.

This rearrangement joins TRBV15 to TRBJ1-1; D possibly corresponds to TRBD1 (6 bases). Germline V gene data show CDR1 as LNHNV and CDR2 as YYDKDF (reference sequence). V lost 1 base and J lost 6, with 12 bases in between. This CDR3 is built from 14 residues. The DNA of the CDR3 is TGTGCCACCAGCAGAGGAGGGGGACAACCTGAAGCTTTCTTT. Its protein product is CATSRGGGQPEAFF.

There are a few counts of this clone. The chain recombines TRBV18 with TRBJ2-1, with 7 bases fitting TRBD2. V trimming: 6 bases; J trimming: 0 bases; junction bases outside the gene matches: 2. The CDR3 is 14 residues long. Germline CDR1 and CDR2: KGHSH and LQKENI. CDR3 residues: CASSRLASYNEQFF. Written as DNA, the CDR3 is TGTGCCAGCTCGCGACTAGCCTCCTACAATGAGCAGTTCTTC. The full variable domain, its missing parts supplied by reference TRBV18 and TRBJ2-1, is NAGVMQNPRHLVRRRGQEARLRCSPMKGHSHVYWYRQLPEEGLKFMVYLQKENIIDESGMPKERFSAEFPKEGPSILRIQQVVRGDSAAYFCASSRLASYNEQFFGPGTRLTVL.

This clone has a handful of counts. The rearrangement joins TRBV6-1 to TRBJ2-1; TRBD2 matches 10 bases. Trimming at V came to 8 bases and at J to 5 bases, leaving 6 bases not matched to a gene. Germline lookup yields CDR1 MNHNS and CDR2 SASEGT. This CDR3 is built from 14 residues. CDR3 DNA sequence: TGTGCCAGCCACAAGCGGGAGGGTAACAATGAGCAGTTCTTC. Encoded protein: CASHKREGNNEQFF.

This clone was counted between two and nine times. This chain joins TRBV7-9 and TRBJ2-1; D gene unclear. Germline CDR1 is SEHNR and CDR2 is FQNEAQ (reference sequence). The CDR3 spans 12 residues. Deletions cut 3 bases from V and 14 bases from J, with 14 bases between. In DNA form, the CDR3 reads TGTGCCAGCAGCTTTAACGGTCTCCTCGAGTTCTTC. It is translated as CASSFNGLLEFF.

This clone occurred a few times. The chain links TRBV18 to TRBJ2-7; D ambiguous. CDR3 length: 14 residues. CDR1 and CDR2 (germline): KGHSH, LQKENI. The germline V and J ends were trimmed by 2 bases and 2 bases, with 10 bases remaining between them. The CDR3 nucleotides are TGTGCCAGCTCACCAGGGCCGCTCGCCTACGAGCAGTACTTC. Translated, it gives CASSPGPLAYEQYF.

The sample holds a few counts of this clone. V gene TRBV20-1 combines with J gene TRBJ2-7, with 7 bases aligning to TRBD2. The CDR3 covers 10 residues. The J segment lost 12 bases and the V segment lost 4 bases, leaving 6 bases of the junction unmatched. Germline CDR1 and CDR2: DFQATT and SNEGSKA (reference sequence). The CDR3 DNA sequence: TGCAGTGCTATTTGGGGGGGTTTGTACTTC. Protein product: CSAIWGGLYF.

The CDR3 reads CASSPTAGGDTQYF. The CDR3 DNA sequence: TGTGCCAGCTCACCGACGGCGGGGGGAGATACGCAGTATTTT. V usage is TRBV18 and J usage is TRBJ2-3; 8 nucleotides align to TRBD2. The CDR3 length is 14 residues. In germline, CDR1 is KGHSH, CDR2 LQKENI. With V trimmed by 3 bases and J by 5 bases, 4 bases remained unmatched.

The CDR3 nucleotides read TGTGCCAGCTCACCGTCCAGGGTGGATTCACCCCTCCACTTT. Protein: CASSPSRVDSPLHF. The chain carries TRBV18 and TRBJ1-6; the D gene is possibly TRBD1 (5 bases). The CDR3 spans 14 residues. Trimming shortened V by 3 bases and J by 8 bases, and 11 bases separated the two germline ends. Germline V gene lookup returns CDR1 KGHSH and CDR2 LQKENI. The whole variable domain, remainder taken from reference TRBV18 and TRBJ1-6, is NAGVMQNPRHLVRRRGQEARLRCSPMKGHSHVYWYRQLPEEGLKFMVYLQKENIIDESGMPKERFSAEFPKEGPSILRIQQVVRGDSAAYFCASSPSRVDSPLHFGNGTRLTVT.

CDR3 DNA sequence: TGTGCCAGCAGCCCAAGCGGGGCCGGATGGGAGACCCAGTACTTC. Protein: CASSPSGAGWETQYF. The gene calls are TRBV11-2 and TRBJ2-5, with 7 bases fitting TRBD2. J was trimmed by 5 bases and V by 5 bases; bases with no gene match: 11. The CDR3 contains 15 residues. The germline V gene has CDR1 SGHAT and CDR2 FQNNGV.

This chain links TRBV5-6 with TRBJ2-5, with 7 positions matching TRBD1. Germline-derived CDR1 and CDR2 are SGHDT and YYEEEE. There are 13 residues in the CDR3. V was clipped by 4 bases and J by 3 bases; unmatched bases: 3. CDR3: CASSPGQKETQYF. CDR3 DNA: TGTGCCAGCAGCCCGGGACAGAAAGAGACCCAGTACTTC.

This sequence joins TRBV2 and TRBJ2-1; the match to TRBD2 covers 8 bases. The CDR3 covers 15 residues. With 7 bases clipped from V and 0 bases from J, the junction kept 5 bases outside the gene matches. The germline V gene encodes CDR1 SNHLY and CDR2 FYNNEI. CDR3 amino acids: CASISGGSSYNEQFF. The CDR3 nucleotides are TGTGCCAGCATATCGGGGGGGAGCTCCTACAATGAGCAGTTCTTC.